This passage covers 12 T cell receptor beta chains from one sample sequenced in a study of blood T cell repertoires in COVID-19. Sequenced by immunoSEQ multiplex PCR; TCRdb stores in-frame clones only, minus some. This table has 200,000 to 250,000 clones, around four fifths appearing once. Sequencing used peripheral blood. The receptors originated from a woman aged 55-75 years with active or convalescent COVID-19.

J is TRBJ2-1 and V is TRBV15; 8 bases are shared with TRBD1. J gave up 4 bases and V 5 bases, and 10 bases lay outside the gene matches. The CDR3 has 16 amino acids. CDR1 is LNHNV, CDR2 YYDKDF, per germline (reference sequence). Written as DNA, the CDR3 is TGTGCCACCAGCGCTCGCCCCGGGACAGGTTACAATGAGCAGTTCTTC. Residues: CATSARPGTGYNEQFF.

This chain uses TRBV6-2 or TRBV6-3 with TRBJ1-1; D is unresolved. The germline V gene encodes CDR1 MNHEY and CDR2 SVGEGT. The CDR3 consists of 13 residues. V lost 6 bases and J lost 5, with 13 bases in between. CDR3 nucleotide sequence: TGTGCCAGCAGCCGAGCAGAGGTAACTGAAGCTTTCTTT. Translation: CASSRAEVTEAFF.

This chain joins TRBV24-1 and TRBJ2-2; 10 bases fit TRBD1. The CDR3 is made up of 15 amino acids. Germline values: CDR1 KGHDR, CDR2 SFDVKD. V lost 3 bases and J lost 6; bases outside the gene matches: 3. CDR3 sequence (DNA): TGTGCCACCAGTGATCCGGGACAGGGGTCCGGGGAGCTGTTTTTT. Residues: CATSDPGQGSGELFF.

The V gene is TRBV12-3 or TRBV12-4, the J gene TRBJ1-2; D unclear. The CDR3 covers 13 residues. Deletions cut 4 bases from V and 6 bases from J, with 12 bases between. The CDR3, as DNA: TGTGCCAGCAGTTATAGAGCCGGGAATGGCTACACCTTC. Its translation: CASSYRAGNGYTF.

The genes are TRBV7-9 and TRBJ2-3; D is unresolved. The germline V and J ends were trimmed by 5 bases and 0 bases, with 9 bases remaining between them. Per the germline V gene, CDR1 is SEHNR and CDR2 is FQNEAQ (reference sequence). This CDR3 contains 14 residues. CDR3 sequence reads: CASSLTASTDTQYF. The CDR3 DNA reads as TGTGCCAGCAGCCTTACTGCTAGCACAGATACGCAGTATTTT.

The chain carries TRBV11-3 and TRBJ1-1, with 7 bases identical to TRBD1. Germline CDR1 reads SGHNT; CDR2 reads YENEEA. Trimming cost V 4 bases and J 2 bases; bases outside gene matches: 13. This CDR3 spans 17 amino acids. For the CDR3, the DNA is TGTGCCAGCAGCTCCGGACGAAAGGGACAGATTAACACTGAAGCTTTCTTT. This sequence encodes CASSSGRKGQINTEAFF.

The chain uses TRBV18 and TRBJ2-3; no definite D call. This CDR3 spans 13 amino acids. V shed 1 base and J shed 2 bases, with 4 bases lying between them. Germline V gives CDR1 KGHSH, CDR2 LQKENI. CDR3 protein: CASSPLITDTQYF. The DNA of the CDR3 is TGTGCCAGCTCACCACTTATCACAGATACGCAGTATTTT.

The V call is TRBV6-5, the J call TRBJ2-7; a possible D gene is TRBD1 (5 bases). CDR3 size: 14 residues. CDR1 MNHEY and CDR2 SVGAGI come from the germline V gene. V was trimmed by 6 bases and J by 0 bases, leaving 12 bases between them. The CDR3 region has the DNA TGTGCCAGCAGGACGACAGAATCCTCCTACGAGCAGTACGTC. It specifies CASRTTESSYEQYV.

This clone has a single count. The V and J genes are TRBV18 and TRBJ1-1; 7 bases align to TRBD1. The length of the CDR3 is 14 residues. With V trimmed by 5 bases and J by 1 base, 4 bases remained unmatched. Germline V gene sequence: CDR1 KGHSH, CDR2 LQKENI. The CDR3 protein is CASSRQGPNTEAFF. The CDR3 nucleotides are TGTGCCAGCTCAAGACAGGGCCCGAACACTGAAGCTTTCTTT.

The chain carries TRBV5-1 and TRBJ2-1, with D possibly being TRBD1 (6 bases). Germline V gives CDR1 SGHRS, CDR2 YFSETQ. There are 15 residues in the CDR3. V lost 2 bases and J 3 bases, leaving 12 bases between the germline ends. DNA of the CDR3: TGCGCCAGCAGCTTTGTGGGGGCCGACTACAATGAGCAGTTCTTC. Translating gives CASSFVGADYNEQFF.

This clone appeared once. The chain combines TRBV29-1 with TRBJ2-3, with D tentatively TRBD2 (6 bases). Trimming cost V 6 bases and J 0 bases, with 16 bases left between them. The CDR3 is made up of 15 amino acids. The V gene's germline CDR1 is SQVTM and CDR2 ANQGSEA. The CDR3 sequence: CSVRPGGVSTDTQYF. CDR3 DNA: TGCAGCGTCCGCCCGGGCGGGGTTAGCACAGATACGCAGTATTTT.

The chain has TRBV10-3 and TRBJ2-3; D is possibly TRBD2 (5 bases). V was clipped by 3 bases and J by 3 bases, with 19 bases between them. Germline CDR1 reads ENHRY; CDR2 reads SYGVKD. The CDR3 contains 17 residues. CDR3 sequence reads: CAISDPLAGGGTDTQYF. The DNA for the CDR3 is TGTGCCATCAGTGACCCCCTAGCCGGCGGTGGTACAGATACGCAGTATTTT.